This T cell receptor beta chain stems from a study of blood T cell repertoires in COVID-19 (TCRdb year 2020). Looking at the study overall: Collaborator samples came from the United States, Italy and Spain and covered acute and convalescent phases of COVID-19. The material from the prospective study consisted of cDNA or gDNA derived from T cells, B-cell-depleted T cells, or PBMCs. Deeply sampled blood TCRbeta repertoires from subjects exposed to, actively infected with, or recovered from COVID-19 were included in the dataset. The repertoires were made available in a free public database intended to serve as a resource for research on the immune response to SARS-CoV-2. Samples were obtained from the ongoing ImmuneRACE study (first 160 participants) and from 1,254 subjects provided by 6 global collaborators. Sample metadata almost always included a de-identified subject ID, COVID-19 status, age in years and sex. Where available, HLA class I and class II types were obtained from metadata supplied by the sample provider rather than from assay-based typing. The full study reports these points: The amount of clinical and demographic metadata varied by source and participant and was provided uncurated.

Worth noting for this clone: It has no known antigen specificity. Base qualities are missing; no much larger clone stands one base away. The sample contains more than one DNA sequence encoding this CDR3.

Enrolling through a virtual design, the prospective study's participants ranged in age from roughly 18 to 95 years and lived across 20 to 25 United States geographic areas. In the prospective study, cohorts were assigned on the basis of participant-reported clinical history obtained from a screening survey and a study questionnaire. Mobile phlebotomists in the prospective study collected whole blood, serum and a nasopharyngeal or oropharyngeal swab from every participant. Over a roughly two-month period, participants in the prospective study had the option of providing additional blood draws and questionnaires. Before DNA extraction, prospective study blood samples were shipped either frozen or at room temperature. TCRbeta CDR3 regions were amplified from genomic DNA by means of the immunoSEQ Assay, a bias-controlled multiplex PCR. The study's own analysis went as follows. The number of nucleated cells in each sample was estimated by amplification of reference gene primers within the assay. To quantify the absolute abundance of each unique TCRbeta CDR3 rearrangement, sequence reads were collapsed and filtered. For each sample, productive Simpson clonality was calculated as the square root of Simpson's diversity index across productive rearrangements. TCRdb's version of the immuneACCESS table is confined to in-frame rearrangements and falls short of the full clone set. An unresolved V gene accounts for under half of the shortfall where checked; the remainder is of unknown origin. The V and J calls and clone size are taken from that table; D and trimming were inferred from the DNA. The sample table records 250,000 or so clones; more than 80% of these occur just once. Approximately 4% of the sample goes to the ten largest clones.

The germline V gene sets CDR1 to SGHRS and CDR2 to YFSETQ. Clipping removes 2 bases from V and 4 bases from J, with 5 as the unmatched junction base count. Taken from cysteine to phenylalanine, the CDR3 has 14 residues. The retained sequence is limited to the CDR3, 42 bases, with the frame set at the first base. The receptor was derived from a woman aged 25 to 45 with acute COVID-19. The receptor chain draws on TRBV5-1 and TRBJ2-7, with TRBD2 identical over 8 junction bases. What was sequenced was PBMCs or T cells enriched from blood (not recorded which). The CDR3 in this case is CASSLAGEAYEQYF. The nucleotides read TGCGCCAGCAGCTTAGCGGGAGAAGCTTACGAGCAGTACTTC.